This T cell receptor (beta chain) was found in a study of shared clonotypes between healthy human individuals. Study outcomes and limitations: Blood was the sole source, and tissue repertoires probably differ. Of the naive CD4 clonotypes, approximately 5% were shared across several donors. The study drew on few donors, limiting represented genetic and exposure-history diversity.

Trimming took 4 bases from V and 2 from J; bases not matched to a gene: 5. CDR1 and CDR2 (germline): MNHEY, SMNVEV (reference sequence). The CDR3 spans 15 residues. As to this clone: Its antigen remains unknown.

Division of CD4+ cells produced a CD45RA+ naive subset and a CD45RA-negative memory subset. This table comes from immunoSEQ multiplex PCR, and its TCRdb copy is limited to in-frame clones, with some not included. The data show a few million clones, approximately 95% seen once. The sequenced sample was naive CD4+ T cells from PBMCs. Subset: CD45RA+ positively selected. The J gene is TRBJ2-3, the V gene TRBV27; 8 nucleotides align to TRBD2. This clonotype originated in a man aged 18 to 29 in good health. Some clones in this sample may be carry-over from other donors' samples. This chain's CDR3 is CASSWSGGPTDTQYF. The CDR3 region has the DNA TGTGCCAGCAGTTGGTCGGGAGGGCCCACAGATACGCAGTATTTT.